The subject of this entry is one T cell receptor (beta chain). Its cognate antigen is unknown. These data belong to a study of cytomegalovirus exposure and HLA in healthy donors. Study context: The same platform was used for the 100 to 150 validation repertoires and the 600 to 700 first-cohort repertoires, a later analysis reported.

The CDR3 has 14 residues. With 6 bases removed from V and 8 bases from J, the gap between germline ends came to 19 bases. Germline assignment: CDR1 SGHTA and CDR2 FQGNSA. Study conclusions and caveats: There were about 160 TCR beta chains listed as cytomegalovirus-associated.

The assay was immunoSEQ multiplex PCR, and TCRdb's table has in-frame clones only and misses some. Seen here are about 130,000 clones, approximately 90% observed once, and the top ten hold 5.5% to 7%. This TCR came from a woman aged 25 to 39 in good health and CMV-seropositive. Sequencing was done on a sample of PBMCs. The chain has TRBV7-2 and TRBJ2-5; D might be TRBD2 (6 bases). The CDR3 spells CASRLSPSAGTQYF. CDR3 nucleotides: TGTGCCAGCAGGTTGAGCCCTAGCGCAGGTACCCAGTACTTC.